This T cell receptor (beta chain) originates from a study of CXCR3-negative and CXCR3-positive naive CD8 T cells. A note on this clonotype: Its antigen is unknown.

This CDR3 has 18 amino acids. Germline V CDR1 and CDR2: MDHEN, SYDVKM. Overall study findings and caveats: For CXCR3-positive naive cells, TRB CDR3s were more hydrophobic than those of CXCR3-negative naive cells.

Via 5' RACE with UMI labels, TRB cDNA libraries were prepared. Each CDR3 protein gets one entry in TCRdb, which reprocessed the 5' RACE reads and gives no DNA. This sample's clone table lists about 110,000 distinct CDR3 sequences. The clonotype originates from a human donor in good health. Some clones in this sample may be carry-over from other donors' samples. This chain connects TRBV28 to TRBJ1-5; TCRdb proposes TRBD1, but this gene call is untestable without DNA. The sample was naive CXCR3+ CD8+ T cells from blood. Stated subset: CD45RO-CCR7+CD27+CD95- naive CD8+ T cells expressing CXCR3 (TNR3+). CDR3 amino acids: CASSIPPQNPYSNQPQHF.